A single sample gave rise to the 12 T cell receptor beta chains below, sequenced in a study of beta chain features in type 1 diabetes. Expressed TCRB transcripts were sequenced after all isolated RNA was converted to cDNA. Assay: immunoSEQ multiplex PCR; the TCRdb copy retains only in-frame clones and omits some. The sample yields under 550,000 clones, around 10% seen once. Sequencing input: naive CD4+ T cells from blood. These receptors originate from a young woman in good health.

This clone was recorded a few times. This rearrangement joins TRBV4-1 to TRBJ1-2, with D unresolved. The CDR3 runs 15 residues. V lost 2 bases and J lost 5, with 15 bases in between. Germline CDR1 MGHRA, CDR2 YSYEKL. CDR3 residues: CASSQFPGDYYGYTF. The CDR3 DNA follows: TGCGCCAGCAGCCAATTCCCGGGAGATTATTATGGCTACACCTTC.

The rearrangement joins TRBV2 to TRBJ2-2, with D uncertain. Looked up from germline, CDR1 is SNHLY and CDR2 is FYNNEI. Trimming took 7 bases from V and 5 from J, leaving 8 bases between them. The CDR3 covers 12 residues. CDR3 bases: TGTGCCAGCACTTGGGGAACCGGGGAGCTGTTTTTT. It translates to CASTWGTGELFF.

This clone was seen a few times. This chain links TRBV5-4 with TRBJ1-2; 9 bases match TRBD1. CDR3 length equals 13 residues. Germline-derived CDR1 and CDR2 are SGHNT and YYREEE (reference sequence). J was trimmed by 6 bases and V by 4 bases; bases with no gene match: 4. For the CDR3, the DNA is TGTGCCAGCAGCATATGGACAGGGGATGGCTACACCTTC. As protein: CASSIWTGDGYTF.

This clone was recorded many times. The chain couples TRBV10-3 to TRBJ2-7; D not resolved. This CDR3 spans 15 amino acids. Germline V gene data show CDR1 as ENHRY and CDR2 as SYGVKD. Between the trimmed V and J ends, which lost 0 bases and 0 bases, there was a span of 9 bases. The CDR3 loop reads CAISESAATSYEQYV. CDR3 in DNA: TGTGCCATCAGTGAGTCGGCAGCTACCTCCTACGAGCAGTACGTC.

This clone was observed a handful of times. The rearrangement links TRBV10-3 to TRBJ2-3; 10 bases line up with TRBD2. This CDR3 comprises 18 residues. In germline, CDR1 is ENHRY, CDR2 SYGVKD. V was clipped by 0 bases and J by 3 bases; unmatched bases: 9. Here the CDR3 DNA reads TGTGCCATCAGTGAGTCGGAAGCTAGCGGGAGAGGAACAGATACGCAGTATTTT. Its translation: CAISESEASGRGTDTQYF.

This clone was counted between two and nine times. V is TRBV7-2 and J is TRBJ2-7; no reliable D call. Germline CDR1 and CDR2: SGHTA and FQGNSA. Deletions cut 2 bases from V and 1 base from J, with 6 bases between. The CDR3 covers 13 residues. The CDR3 loop reads CASSLQSSYEQYV. In nucleotides, the CDR3 is TGTGCCAGCAGCTTACAGTCTTCCTACGAGCAGTACGTC.

The V gene is TRBV7-2, the J gene TRBJ2-4; 7 nucleotides agree with TRBD2. After removal of 2 bases from V and 10 bases from J, the junction contained 14 bases not matched to a gene. Germline-derived CDR1 and CDR2 are SGHTA and FQGNSA. The CDR3 has 16 amino acids. The DNA of the CDR3 is TGTGCCAGCAGCTTAAGCGGGGATATCTCTCGCTTTATTCAGTACTTC. Translating gives CASSLSGDISRFIQYF. Variable domain in full (rest from reference TRBV7-2 and TRBJ2-4): GAGVSQSPSNKVTEKGKDVELRCDPISGHTALYWYRQSLGQGLEFLIYFQGNSAPDKSGLPSDRFSAERTGGSVSTLTIQRTQQEDSAVYLCASSLSGDISRFIQYFGAGTRLSVL.

This clone was picked up a small number of times. The J gene is TRBJ2-5, the V gene TRBV5-1, with D unresolved. With 4 bases removed from V and 5 bases from J, the gap between germline ends came to 9 bases. Germline lookup yields CDR1 SGHRS and CDR2 YFSETQ. This CDR3 is built from 12 residues. CDR3 sequence reads: CASSLFEETQYF. CDR3 DNA sequence: TGCGCCAGCAGCCTGTTTGAGGAGACCCAGTACTTC.

A few counts support this clone. This sequence joins TRBV5-4 and TRBJ2-3; no firm D call. Trimming left V 1 base short and J 0 bases short, with 12 bases between. Germline V gene lookup returns CDR1 SGHNT and CDR2 YYREEE (reference sequence). The CDR3 length is 16 residues. CDR3 coding DNA: TGTGCCAGCAGCTTGAGGTGGGGTAAGAGCACAGATACGCAGTATTTT. Its translation: CASSLRWGKSTDTQYF. The full variable domain, completed using reference TRBV5-4 and TRBJ2-3, is ETGVTQSPTHLIKTRGQQVTLRCSSQSGHNTVSWYQQALGQGPQFIFQYYREEENGRGNFPPRFSGLQFPNYSSELNVNALELDDSALYLCASSLRWGKSTDTQYFGPGTRLTVL.

This clone has just a few counts. This chain uses TRBV10-3 with TRBJ2-5; 7 positions agree with TRBD1. This CDR3 region has 12 residues. The V and J ends lost 10 bases and 2 bases, in that order; junction bases with no gene match: 4. CDR1 and CDR2 (germline): ENHRY, SYGVKD. The CDR3, as DNA: TGTGCCACAGGGACAGAGCAAGAGACCCAGTACTTC. Protein product: CATGTEQETQYF.

V gene TRBV23-1 combines with J gene TRBJ2-7, with D possibly TRBD1 on 5 matching bases. TRBV23-1 is marked as an open reading frame, function uncertain. This CDR3 spans 12 amino acids. Trimming pared 11 bases from V and 7 bases from J, leaving 18 bases between. CDR3 sequence: CASSKGLGEQYV. CDR3 nucleotides: TGCGCCTCCTCCAAGGGGCTAGGAGAGCAGTACGTC.

This clone was observed a handful of times. The CDR3 loop reads CATKDSLQETQYF. DNA of the CDR3: TGTGCCACGAAGGACAGCCTCCAAGAGACCCAGTACTTC. The chain is built from TRBV10-3 and TRBJ2-5; tentative D call: TRBD1 (6 bases). The V gene's germline CDR1 is ENHRY and CDR2 SYGVKD. V was pared by 10 bases and J by 1 base, with 13 bases between. The CDR3 totals 13 residues.